Each of the 22 T cell receptor beta chains below was sequenced from the same sample in a study of T cell responses to AZD1222 COVID-19 vaccine (dated by TCRdb to the early 2020s). The meaning of the sample's time point label: baseline before first vaccination. Library prep was done by the immunoSEQ multiplex PCR assay. TCRdb took this table from immuneACCESS and kept in-frame rearrangements with V and J called. Such tables lack part of the clones; where checked against another copy, unresolved V genes explain under half of the gap, and the rest is unexplained. The sample contains approximately 170,000 clones, 80% to 95% of them found a single time. The top ten clonotypes cover 1.5% to 2% of the sample. The sequencing here drew on peripheral blood, taken on day 0 of AZD1222 vaccination. The receptors come from an adult in good health.

V is TRBV9 and J is TRBJ2-2, with D perhaps matching TRBD1 or TRBD2 (7 bases each). The CDR3 spans 18 residues. The V end lost 4 bases, the J end lost 1 base, and 20 bases lay between the germline ends. The V gene's germline CDR1 is SGDLS and CDR2 YYNGEE. The chain's CDR3 is CASSPRGGGGWNTGELFF. The CDR3 DNA reads TGTGCCAGCAGCCCCAGGGGGGGAGGGGGTTGGAACACCGGGGAGCTGTTTTTT. The full variable domain, with the rest looked up from reference TRBV9 and TRBJ2-2, is DSGVTQTPKHLITATGQRVTLRCSPRSGDLSVYWYQQSLDQGLQFLIQYYNGEERAKGNILERFSAQQFPDLHSELNLSSLELGDSALYFCASSPRGGGGWNTGELFFGEGSRLTVL.

In this sample, this clone turned up a few times. The chain combines TRBV4-2 with TRBJ2-7; 10 bases fit TRBD1. CDR3 length: 16 amino acids. Trimming took 1 base from V and 3 from J; bases not matched to a gene: 6. Germline CDR1 is LGHNA and CDR2 is YNFKEQ. The CDR3 is CASSQGDRTGGYEQYF. The CDR3 region has the DNA TGTGCCAGCAGCCAAGGCGACCGGACAGGGGGCTACGAGCAGTACTTC.

This clone was counted a single time. The chain couples TRBV9 to TRBJ1-3; D is uncertain. The CDR3 has 14 residues. Trimming took off 0 bases at V and 2 bases at J, with 6 bases between the two ends. Germline CDR1 is SGDLS and CDR2 is YYNGEE. In DNA, the CDR3 is TGTGCCAGCAGCGTAGTAGGGACTGGAAACACCATATATTTT. This gives the protein CASSVVGTGNTIYF.

This chain connects TRBV7-9 to TRBJ2-5; the D gene is possibly TRBD1 (6 bases). Germline CDR1 SEHNR, CDR2 FQNEAQ (reference sequence). Deletions cut 1 base from V and 3 bases from J, with 6 bases between. The CDR3 covers 13 residues. CDR3 loop: CASSLDREETQYF. The CDR3 DNA sequence: TGTGCCAGCAGCTTAGACAGGGAAGAGACCCAGTACTTC.

This chain links TRBV7-8 with TRBJ1-6; weak D call: TRBD1 (6 bases). CDR3 length: 17 amino acids. The germline V gene encodes CDR1 SGHVS and CDR2 FQNEAQ. V was pared by 3 bases and J by 7 bases, with 19 bases between. CDR3 in amino acids: CASSFRIGGGLNSPLHF. CDR3 coding DNA: TGTGCCAGCAGCTTCCGGATAGGGGGGGGTTTGAATTCACCCCTCCACTTT.

This chain joins TRBV5-5 and TRBJ1-2; no definite D call. Germline lookup yields CDR1 SGHKS and CDR2 YYEKEE (reference sequence). The CDR3 extends over 13 amino acids. V lost 7 bases to trimming and J lost 2 bases, with 12 bases between them. Here the CDR3 DNA reads TGTGCCAGCTCCGCAGGACTAAACTATGGCTACACCTTC. This codes for CASSAGLNYGYTF.

This chain joins TRBV11-2 and TRBJ1-6, with a possible D match to TRBD1 (6 bases). The CDR3 is made up of 15 amino acids. The V gene's germline CDR1 is SGHAT and CDR2 FQNNGV. Trimming stripped 2 bases from V and 10 bases from J, with 15 bases between. The CDR3 nucleotides read TGTGCCAGCAGCTTATCTTCCAACAGGGACTCACCCCTCCACTTT. Translation gives CASSLSSNRDSPLHF.

This clone occurred a few times. The chain combines TRBV10-1 with TRBJ2-7; D could derive from TRBD1 or TRBD2 (5 bases each). The CDR3 is 13 amino acids. CDR1 and CDR2 (germline): WNHNN, SYGVQD (reference sequence). V lost 3 bases and J 5 bases, leaving 11 bases between the germline ends. The CDR3 DNA sequence: TGCGCCAGCAGTGAAGGAGGCAGGGACGAGCAGTACTTC. This encodes CASSEGGRDEQYF.

The sample holds one count of this clone. The chain is built from TRBV7-2 and TRBJ2-5, with TRBD2 matching over 12 bases. The CDR3 sequence is 15 residues long. Germline CDR1 SGHTA, CDR2 FQGNSA. Unmatched junction bases numbered 3, after V lost 3 bases and J lost 4 bases. The CDR3 protein is CASSFTSGGPETQYF. The DNA of the CDR3 is TGTGCCAGCAGCTTTACTAGCGGGGGGCCAGAGACCCAGTACTTC.

The chain recombines TRBV20-1 with TRBJ1-6; no firm D call. This CDR3 contains 11 residues. Trimming removed 3 bases from V and 10 bases from J, with 7 bases in between. Germline lookup yields CDR1 DFQATT and CDR2 SNEGSKA (reference sequence). The CDR3 DNA follows: TGCAGTGCTAGCAGCGGCTCACCCCTCCACTTT. The encoded protein is CSASSGSPLHF.

The V gene is TRBV25-1, the J gene TRBJ2-5; D ambiguous. The CDR3 runs 10 residues. Germline V gene lookup returns CDR1 MGHDK and CDR2 SYGVNS. V was trimmed by 7 bases and J by 5 bases, leaving 5 bases between them. CDR3 residues: CASTGETQYF. DNA of the CDR3: TGTGCCAGCACCGGGGAGACCCAGTACTTC.

J is TRBJ2-5 and V is TRBV29-1; 8 nucleotides align to TRBD2. Germline lookup yields CDR1 SQVTM and CDR2 ANQGSEA. V shed 6 bases and J 0 bases; nucleotides not matched to a gene: 9. CDR3 size: 15 residues. For the CDR3, the DNA is TGCAGCGTGACCCGGGGGGGGGTGTACCAAGAGACCCAGTACTTC. Its translation: CSVTRGGVYQETQYF.

The chain employs TRBV28 and TRBJ1-5; TRBD1 might be the D (5 bases). V was pared by 11 bases and J by 1 base, with 9 bases between. CDR1 MDHEN and CDR2 SYDVKM come from the germline V gene. This CDR3 comprises 12 residues. The CDR3 coding sequence is TGTGCCTCCAGGGACAGCAATCAGCCCCAGCATTTT. Its translation is CASRDSNQPQHF. Based on the CDR3 plus reference TRBV28 and TRBJ1-5, the full variable domain is DVKVTQSSRYLVKRTGEKVFLECVQDMDHENMFWYRQDPGLGLRLIYFSYDVKMKEKGDIPEGYSVSREKKERFSLILESASTNQTSMYLCASRDSNQPQHFGDGTRLSIL.

Only one count was recorded for this clone. This sequence joins TRBV7-9 and TRBJ1-6; 9 nucleotides agree with TRBD1. CDR3 length: 14 residues. CDR1 and CDR2 from the germline V gene are SEHNR and FQNEAQ (reference sequence). V trimming: 3 bases; J trimming: 11 bases; junction bases outside the gene matches: 5. DNA of the CDR3: TGTGCCAGCAGCTTCGGGACAGGGAGGACACCCCTCCACTTT. Its protein product is CASSFGTGRTPLHF.

The chain couples TRBV7-2 to TRBJ1-5; D call uncertain. Germline lookup yields CDR1 SGHTA and CDR2 FQGNSA. Trimming removed 1 base at V and 0 bases at J, with 7 bases between. The length of the CDR3 is 15 residues. This chain's CDR3 is CASSLGSYSNQPQHF. The DNA of the CDR3 is TGTGCCAGCAGCTTAGGCAGCTATAGCAATCAGCCCCAGCATTTT.

Of note for this clone: Germline and junction disagree at one end, which may indicate a read error. The chain has TRBV2 and TRBJ2-7; 11 bases line up with TRBD1. This CDR3 comprises 16 residues. Looked up from germline, CDR1 is SNHLY and CDR2 is FYNNEI. In DNA, the CDR3 is TGTGCCAGCAGCGAAGGACAGGGGGCCCTCTCCTACGAGCAGTACTTC. It codes for CASSEGQGALSYEQYF.

This clone has just a few counts. This chain joins TRBV6-1 and TRBJ2-5, with 7 bases aligning to TRBD2. The germline V gene encodes CDR1 MNHNS and CDR2 SASEGT. The CDR3 contains 16 residues. Trimming cost V 4 bases and J 0 bases; bases outside gene matches: 8. The CDR3 loop reads CASSAHWRGNQETQYF. CDR3 DNA: TGTGCCAGCAGTGCCCACTGGCGGGGGAACCAAGAGACCCAGTACTTC.

V gene TRBV6-5 combines with J gene TRBJ1-5; D unclear. Germline V gene data show CDR1 as MNHEY and CDR2 as SVGAGI. V was cut by 2 bases and J by 2 bases, with 10 bases left in between. The CDR3 has 15 amino acids. CDR3 protein: CASSYKGIGNQPQHF. The CDR3 nucleotides are TGTGCCAGCAGTTACAAGGGAATCGGCAATCAGCCCCAGCATTTT.

The chain employs TRBV4-3 and TRBJ1-2; 8 bases are a match to TRBD1. The CDR3 has 15 residues. The V gene end was trimmed by 4 bases and the J gene end by 5 bases; junction bases not matched to a gene: 9. The germline V gene encodes CDR1 LGHNA and CDR2 YSLEER. The CDR3 nucleotides are TGCGCCAGCAGCCCAGGACAGGGTTCAGGGTATGGCTACACCTTC. It is translated as CASSPGQGSGYGYTF.

The gene calls are TRBV4-3 and TRBJ1-3; 7 positions agree with TRBD1. The CDR3 is 15 amino acids. The V and J ends lost 4 bases and 0 bases, in that order; junction bases with no gene match: 3. Per germline, CDR1 LGHNA and CDR2 YSLEER. The CDR3 region is CASSRGQASGNTIYF. CDR3 DNA sequence: TGCGCCAGCAGCCGCGGACAGGCCTCTGGAAACACCATATATTTT.

The chain carries TRBV7-9 and TRBJ1-2; possible D gene TRBD1, 6 bases. V lost 7 bases and J 5 bases, leaving 17 bases between the germline ends. The CDR3 contains 14 residues. Per germline, CDR1 SEHNR and CDR2 FQNEAQ (reference sequence). CDR3 nucleotide sequence: TGTGCCAGCATCCTCGAGGGGGGCCGGTATGGCTACACCTTC. Translating it yields CASILEGGRYGYTF.

This chain uses TRBV7-2 with TRBJ2-5; D unclear. This CDR3 spans 16 amino acids. V was clipped by 5 bases and J by 4 bases, with 20 bases between them. Germline V gene data show CDR1 as SGHTA and CDR2 as FQGNSA. The CDR3 here is CASSPGPEQSGETQYF. CDR3 nucleotide sequence: TGTGCCAGCAGCCCTGGGCCCGAGCAGTCGGGAGAGACCCAGTACTTC.